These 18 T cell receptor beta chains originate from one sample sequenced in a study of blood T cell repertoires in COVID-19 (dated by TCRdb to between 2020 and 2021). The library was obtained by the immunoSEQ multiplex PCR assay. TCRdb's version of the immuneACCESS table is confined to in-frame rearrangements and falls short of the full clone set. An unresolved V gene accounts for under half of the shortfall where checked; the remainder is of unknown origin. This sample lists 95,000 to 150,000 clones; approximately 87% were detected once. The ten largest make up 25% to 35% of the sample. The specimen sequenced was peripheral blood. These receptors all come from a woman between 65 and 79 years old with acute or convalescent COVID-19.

The CDR3 nucleotides read TGTGCCAGCAGCCAAGAGGTGATGGGCTTAGGTAACTATGGCTACACCTTC. Its protein is CASSQEVMGLGNYGYTF. J is TRBJ1-2 and V is TRBV3-1 (or the pseudogene TRBV3-2), with unresolved D. Germline V CDR1 and CDR2: LGHDT, YNNKEL (reference sequence). V was trimmed by 0 bases and J by 1 base, leaving 15 bases between them. CDR3 size: 17 residues.

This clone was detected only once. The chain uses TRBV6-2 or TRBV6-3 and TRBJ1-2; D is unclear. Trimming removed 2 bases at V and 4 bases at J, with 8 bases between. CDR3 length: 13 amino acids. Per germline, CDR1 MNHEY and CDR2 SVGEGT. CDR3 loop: CASSYEVFYGYTF. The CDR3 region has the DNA TGTGCCAGCAGTTACGAGGTGTTCTATGGCTACACCTTC.

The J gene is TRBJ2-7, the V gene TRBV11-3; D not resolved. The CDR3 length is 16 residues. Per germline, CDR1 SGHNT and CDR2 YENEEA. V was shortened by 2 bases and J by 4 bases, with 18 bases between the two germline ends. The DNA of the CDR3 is TGTGCCAGCAGCTTAATGTCGGGTATTGCCATTTACGAGCAGTACTTC. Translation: CASSLMSGIAIYEQYF.

DNA of the CDR3: TGTGCCAGTAGTATGCCCTCAGGGTTCTGGGTCGGGGAGCTGTTTTTT. Protein sequence: CASSMPSGFWVGELFF. The V and J genes are TRBV19 and TRBJ2-2, with D tentatively TRBD1 (5 bases). The CDR3 is 16 residues long. The ends were cut back, 3 bases at V and 7 bases at J, with 18 bases in the middle. Germline V gene lookup returns CDR1 LNHDA and CDR2 SQIVND (reference sequence).

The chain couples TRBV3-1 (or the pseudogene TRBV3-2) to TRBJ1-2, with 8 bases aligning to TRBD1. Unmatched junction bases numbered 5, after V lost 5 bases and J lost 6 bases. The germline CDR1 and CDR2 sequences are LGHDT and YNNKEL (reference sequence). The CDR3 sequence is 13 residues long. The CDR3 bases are TGTGCCAGCAGCACCGGGACAGGAAATGGCTACACCTTC. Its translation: CASSTGTGNGYTF.

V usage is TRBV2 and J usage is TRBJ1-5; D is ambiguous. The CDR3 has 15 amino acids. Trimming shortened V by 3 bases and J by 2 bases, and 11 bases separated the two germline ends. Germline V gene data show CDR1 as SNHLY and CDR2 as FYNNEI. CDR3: CASSDEGLGNQPQHF. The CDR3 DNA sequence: TGTGCCAGCAGTGACGAGGGTTTGGGCAATCAGCCCCAGCATTTT.

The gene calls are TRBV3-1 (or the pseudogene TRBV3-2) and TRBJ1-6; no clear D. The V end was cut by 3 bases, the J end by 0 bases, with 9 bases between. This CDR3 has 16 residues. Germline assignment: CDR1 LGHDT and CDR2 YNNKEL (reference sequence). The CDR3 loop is CASSHYGSSYNSPLHF. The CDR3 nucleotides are TGTGCCAGCAGCCATTATGGCAGCTCCTATAATTCACCCCTCCACTTT.

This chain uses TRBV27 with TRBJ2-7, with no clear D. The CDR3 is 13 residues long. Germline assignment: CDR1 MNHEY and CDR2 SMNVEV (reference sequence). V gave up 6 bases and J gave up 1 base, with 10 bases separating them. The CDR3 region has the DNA TGTGCCAGCAGACGAGATTTATCCTACGAGCAGTACTTC. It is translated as CASRRDLSYEQYF.

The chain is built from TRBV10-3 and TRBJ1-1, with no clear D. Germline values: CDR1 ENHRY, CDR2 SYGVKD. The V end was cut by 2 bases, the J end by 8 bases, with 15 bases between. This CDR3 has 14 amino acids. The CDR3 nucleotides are TGTGCCATCAGTGAGGGACTGGTGGGGTTCGAAGCTTTCTTT. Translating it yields CAISEGLVGFEAFF.

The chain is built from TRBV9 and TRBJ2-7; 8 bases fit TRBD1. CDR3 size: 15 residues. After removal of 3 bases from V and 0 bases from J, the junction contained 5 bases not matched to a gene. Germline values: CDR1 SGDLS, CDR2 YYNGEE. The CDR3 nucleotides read TGTGCCAGCAGCGAGGACAGGGACCCCTCCTACGAGCAGTACTTC. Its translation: CASSEDRDPSYEQYF.

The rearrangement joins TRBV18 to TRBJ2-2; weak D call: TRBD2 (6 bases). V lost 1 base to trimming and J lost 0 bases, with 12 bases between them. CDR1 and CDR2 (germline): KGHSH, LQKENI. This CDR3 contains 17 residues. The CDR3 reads CASSPQDGGANTGELFF. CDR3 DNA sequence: TGTGCCAGCTCACCACAGGACGGGGGAGCGAACACCGGGGAGCTGTTTTTT.

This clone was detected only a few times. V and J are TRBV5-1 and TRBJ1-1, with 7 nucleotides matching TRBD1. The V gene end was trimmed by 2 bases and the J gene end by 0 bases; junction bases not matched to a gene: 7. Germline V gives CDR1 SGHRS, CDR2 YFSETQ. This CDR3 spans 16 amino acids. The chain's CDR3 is CASSFGQETLNTEAFF. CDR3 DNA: TGCGCCAGCAGCTTTGGACAGGAGACCCTGAACACTGAAGCTTTCTTT.

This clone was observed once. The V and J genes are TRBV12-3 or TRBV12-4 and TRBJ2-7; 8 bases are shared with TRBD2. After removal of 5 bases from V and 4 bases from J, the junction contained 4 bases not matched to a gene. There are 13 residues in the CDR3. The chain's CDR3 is CASSGGGRYEQYF. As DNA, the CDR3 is TGTGCCAGCAGTGGCGGGGGGCGGTACGAGCAGTACTTC.

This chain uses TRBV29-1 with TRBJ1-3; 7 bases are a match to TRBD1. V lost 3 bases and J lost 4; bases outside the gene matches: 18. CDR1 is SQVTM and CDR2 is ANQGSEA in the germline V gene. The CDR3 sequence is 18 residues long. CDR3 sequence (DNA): TGCAGCGTTGAGGACCCACTTACTAGGGGGCCGGAGGGAAACACCATATATTTT. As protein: CSVEDPLTRGPEGNTIYF.

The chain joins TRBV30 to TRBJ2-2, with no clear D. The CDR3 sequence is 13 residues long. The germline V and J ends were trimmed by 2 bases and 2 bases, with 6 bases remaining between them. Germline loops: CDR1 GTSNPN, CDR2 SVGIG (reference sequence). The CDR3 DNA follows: TGTGCCTGGAGTCGCAGAAACACCGGGGAGCTGTTTTTT. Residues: CAWSRRNTGELFF.

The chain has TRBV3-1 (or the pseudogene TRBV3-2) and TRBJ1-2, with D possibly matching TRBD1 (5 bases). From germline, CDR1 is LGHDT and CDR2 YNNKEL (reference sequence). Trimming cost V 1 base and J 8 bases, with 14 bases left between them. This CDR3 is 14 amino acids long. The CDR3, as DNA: TGTGCCAGCAGCCAAGCCAGGGCTCTCGGAGGCTACACCTTC. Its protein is CASSQARALGGYTF.

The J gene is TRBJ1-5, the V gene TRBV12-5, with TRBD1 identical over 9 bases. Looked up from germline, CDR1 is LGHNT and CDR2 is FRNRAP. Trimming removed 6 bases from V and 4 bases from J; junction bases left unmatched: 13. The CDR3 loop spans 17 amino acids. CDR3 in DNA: TGTGCTAGTGGCCCCGGACAGGGGAATGTAGGAAATCAGCCCCAGCATTTT. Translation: CASGPGQGNVGNQPQHF.

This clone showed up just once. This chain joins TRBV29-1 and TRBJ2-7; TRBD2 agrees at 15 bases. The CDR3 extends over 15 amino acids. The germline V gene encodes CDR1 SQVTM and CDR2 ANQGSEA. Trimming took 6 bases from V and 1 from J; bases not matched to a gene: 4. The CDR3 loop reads CSVHGTSGGSYEQYF. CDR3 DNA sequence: TGCAGCGTACACGGGACTAGCGGGGGGTCCTACGAGCAGTACTTC.